These 20 T cell receptor beta chains were all obtained from the same sample, sequenced in a study of blood T cell repertoires in COVID-19. Data came from immunoSEQ multiplex PCR; TCRdb stores just in-frame clones and leaves some out. The data contain under 300,000 clones, about 88% of them singletons. Material for sequencing was PBMCs or T cells enriched from blood (not recorded which). These receptors came from a woman between 50 and 59 years old who had recovered from COVID-19.

The rearrangement uses TRBV28 and TRBJ1-5; 8 bases match TRBD1. J was trimmed by 2 bases and V by 4 bases; bases with no gene match: 10. CDR1 MDHEN and CDR2 SYDVKM come from the germline V gene. The CDR3 is 17 residues long. CDR3 sequence: CASSYRGVVPGNQPQHF. In DNA form, the CDR3 reads TGTGCCAGCAGTTACAGGGGGGTGGTTCCTGGCAATCAGCCCCAGCATTTT.

The genes are TRBV6-2 or TRBV6-3 and TRBJ2-7, with D perhaps matching TRBD2 (6 bases). Germline V lookup: CDR1 MNHEY, CDR2 SVGEGT. CDR3 size: 14 residues. Trimming left V 4 bases short and J 1 base short, with 11 bases between. The CDR3 DNA reads TGTGCCAGCAGTTTAGGGACTGGATCCTACGAGCAGTACTTC. This encodes CASSLGTGSYEQYF.

The V and J genes are TRBV28 and TRBJ1-5, with D hard to call. Germline loops: CDR1 MDHEN, CDR2 SYDVKM. The CDR3 extends over 15 amino acids. V lost 3 bases and J lost 0, with 9 bases in between. This chain's CDR3 is CASSFTTVSNQPQHF. The CDR3 DNA reads as TGTGCCAGCAGTTTTACAACAGTTAGCAATCAGCCCCAGCATTTT.

As regards this clone: In the same sample, other DNA sequences code for this CDR3. This chain uses TRBV6-2 or TRBV6-3 with TRBJ2-1; no reliable D call. Trimming cost V 1 base and J 0 bases, with 7 bases left between them. Germline V gives CDR1 MNHEY, CDR2 SVGEGT. This CDR3 is 15 amino acids long. CDR3 amino acids: CASSYLGDSYNEQFF. The CDR3 nucleotides are TGTGCCAGCAGTTACTTAGGAGACTCCTACAATGAGCAGTTCTTC.

This chain joins TRBV6-2 or TRBV6-3 and TRBJ2-1; 10 nucleotides align to TRBD2. CDR1 and CDR2 from the germline V gene are MNHEY and SVGEGT. The CDR3 runs to 14 residues. V gave up 2 bases and J gave up 6 bases; unmatched junction bases: 1. The CDR3 nucleotides read TGTGCCAGCAGTTACCTAGCGGGAGCCAATGAGCAGTTCTTC. Amino acid sequence: CASSYLAGANEQFF.

The V gene is TRBV6-2 or TRBV6-3, the J gene TRBJ2-2; a possible D gene is TRBD1 (6 bases). Trimming took off 4 bases at V and 1 base at J, with 13 bases between the two ends. The CDR3 has 16 residues. Germline assignment: CDR1 MNHEY and CDR2 SVGEGT. For the CDR3, the DNA is TGTGCCAGCAGTTCATTAATGACAGGGAACACCGGGGAGCTGTTTTTT. It specifies CASSSLMTGNTGELFF.

The rearrangement joins TRBV7-2 to TRBJ1-4, with D maybe TRBD1 (5 bases). Trimming shortened V by 5 bases and J by 8 bases, and 15 bases separated the two germline ends. Germline V gene sequence: CDR1 SGHTA, CDR2 FQGNSA. This CDR3 is 14 amino acids long. The CDR3 nucleotides are TGTGCCAGCAGCGTTAGGCAGGGTGAGGAAAAACTGTTTTTT. Translating gives CASSVRQGEEKLFF.

The rearrangement joins TRBV21-1 to TRBJ1-5; the table's D call, TRBD1, has no DNA check behind it. TRBV21-1 is noted as a pseudogene. The CDR3 covers 15 residues. For the CDR3, the DNA is TGTGCCAGCAGCCCTGACAGTTTACGCAATCAGCCCCAGCATTTT. It encodes CASSPDSLRNQPQHF.

This clone was seen more than once but under ten times. V and J are TRBV6-6 and TRBJ1-2; the D gene is possibly TRBD1 (6 bases). V lost 3 bases to trimming and J lost 4 bases, with 12 bases between them. The CDR3 is 14 residues long. Germline CDR1 is MNHNY and CDR2 is SVGAGI (reference sequence). CDR3 sequence (DNA): TGTGCCAGCAGTTATGGGCGGGGGGCCTATGGCTACACCTTC. It codes for CASSYGRGAYGYTF.

V usage is TRBV2 and J usage is TRBJ1-1; 10 bases map to TRBD1. CDR3 size: 15 residues. Germline V gene lookup returns CDR1 SNHLY and CDR2 FYNNEI. V trimming: 5 bases; J trimming: 2 bases; junction bases outside the gene matches: 5. CDR3 residues: CASSKDRGGNTEAFF. The CDR3 nucleotides read TGTGCCAGCAGTAAGGACAGGGGGGGCAACACTGAAGCTTTCTTT.

The CDR3: CASSVDSPNSPLHF. DNA of the CDR3: TGTGCCAGCAGCGTGGACAGCCCCAATTCACCCCTCCACTTT. The gene calls are TRBV9 and TRBJ1-6; tentatively, D is TRBD1 (6 bases). The CDR3 covers 14 residues. Germline values: CDR1 SGDLS, CDR2 YYNGEE. Trimming removed 2 bases from V and 7 bases from J, with 10 bases in between.

The chain is built from TRBV29-1 and TRBJ2-2, with TRBD2 matching 16 bases. The CDR3 totals 20 residues. Germline V lookup: CDR1 SQVTM, CDR2 ANQGSEA. V was pared by 1 base and J by 2 bases, with 10 bases of the junction left unmatched. The CDR3 bases are TGCAGCGTTGAAGTCACCGGGACTAGCGGGAGGGCTCTAAACACCGGGGAGCTGTTTTTT. This gives the protein CSVEVTGTSGRALNTGELFF.

This clone was picked up a small number of times. The chain combines TRBV14 with TRBJ2-7; no firm D call. The CDR3 runs 11 residues. V dropped 3 bases and J dropped 4 bases, with 4 bases sitting between them. Germline V gives CDR1 SGHDN, CDR2 FVKESK. CDR3 sequence: CASSQAYEQYF. The DNA of the CDR3 is TGTGCCAGCAGCCAGGCATACGAGCAGTACTTC. The full variable domain, with the rest looked up from reference TRBV14 and TRBJ2-7, is EAGVTQFPSHSVIEKGQTVTLRCDPISGHDNLYWYRRVMGKEIKFLLHFVKESKQDESGMPNNRFLAERTGGTYSTLKVQPAELEDSGVYFCASSQAYEQYFGPGTRLTVT.

This chain uses TRBV28 with TRBJ2-4; 11 nucleotides line up with TRBD1. From germline, CDR1 is MDHEN and CDR2 SYDVKM. The length of the CDR3 is 17 residues. V gave up 5 bases and J gave up 3 bases; unmatched junction bases: 9. CDR3 amino acids: CASSTLGQGAGKNIQYF. As DNA, the CDR3 is TGTGCCAGCAGTACCCTCGGACAGGGGGCAGGCAAAAACATTCAGTACTTC.

This clone was counted only a few times. The chain uses TRBV27 and TRBJ2-1; 9 bases are a match to TRBD2. Germline loops: CDR1 MNHEY, CDR2 SMNVEV (reference sequence). Unmatched junction bases numbered 14, after V lost 10 bases and J lost 4 bases. This CDR3 contains 16 residues. The CDR3 DNA is TGTGCCACACTTCCCCCCGGGACTAGCAGTTACAATGAGCAGTTCTTC. This encodes CATLPPGTSSYNEQFF.

Worth noting for this clone: In the same sample, other DNA sequences code for this CDR3. The chain has TRBV5-1 and TRBJ1-2; 7 nucleotides line up with TRBD1. The CDR3 totals 14 residues. Germline CDR1 is SGHRS and CDR2 is YFSETQ. The junction had 4 bases not matched to a gene; V was cut back by 2 bases and J by 3 bases. For the CDR3, the DNA is TGCGCCAGCAGCTTAGCAGGGGGAGACTATGGCTACACCTTC. Its protein is CASSLAGGDYGYTF.

This clone was observed a single time. The rearrangement uses TRBV5-1 and TRBJ2-5; weak D call: TRBD2 (6 bases). This CDR3 comprises 15 residues. Germline loops: CDR1 SGHRS, CDR2 YFSETQ. Trimming pared 4 bases from V and 2 bases from J, leaving 15 bases between. CDR3 sequence (DNA): TGCGCCAGCAGCACCTCGGGTGGGGGGCAAGAGACCCAGTACTTC. Translated: CASSTSGGGQETQYF.

The chain links TRBV30 to TRBJ2-2, with D possibly matching TRBD1 (5 bases). Germline loops: CDR1 GTSNPN, CDR2 SVGIG (reference sequence). This CDR3 spans 14 amino acids. V shed 3 bases and J shed 3 bases, with 11 bases lying between them. The CDR3 DNA follows: TGTGCCTGGAGGACGGACACCTACACCGGGGAGCTGTTTTTT. Translation: CAWRTDTYTGELFF.

The CDR3, as DNA: TGTGCCAGCTCTCTGGGGGGACCACTCCACGAGCAGTACTTC. It yields the protein CASSLGGPLHEQYF. This chain links TRBV28 with TRBJ2-7, with a weak D call TRBD2 (6 bases). Germline CDR1 and CDR2: MDHEN and SYDVKM. V lost 8 bases to trimming and J lost 5 bases, with 19 bases between them. The CDR3 contains 14 residues.

This clone has more than one count but fewer than ten. The chain uses TRBV10-3 and TRBJ1-5; 8 nucleotides align to TRBD1. CDR3 length: 14 residues. Germline lookup yields CDR1 ENHRY and CDR2 SYGVKD. J gave up 6 bases and V 2 bases, and 3 bases lay outside the gene matches. In DNA form, the CDR3 reads TGTGCCATCAGTGAGCCAGGACAGGGTCAGCCCCAGCATTTT. It encodes CAISEPGQGQPQHF.